This T cell receptor beta chain came from a study of blood T cell repertoires in COVID-19. On the study more broadly: T cells, B-cell-depleted T cells, or PBMCs provided the cDNA or gDNA that served as material.

J gave up 0 bases and V 3 bases, and 8 bases lay outside the gene matches. CDR1 and CDR2 from the germline V gene are MNHNS and SASEGT. The CDR3 sequence is 17 residues long. Per the study methods: Researchers report that nucleated cell counts were estimated from reference gene primer amplification. TCRdb's copy holds only in-frame clones and misses some; the assay was immunoSEQ multiplex PCR. The V and J calls and clone size come from that table; D and trimming were worked out from the DNA. The sample lists 250,000 to 300,000 clones, about nine tenths occurring once. This clone appeared a single time. Seattle's cohort entered during active infection and was followed longitudinally.

The source of this sequence is a woman aged 25 to 39 with COVID-19, enrolled during active disease. V usage is TRBV6-1 and J usage is TRBJ2-1; 7 bases agree with TRBD2. The sample consisted of peripheral blood. The CDR3 DNA is TGTGCCAGCAGTGATGCCCGACTAGCTATCTCCTACAATGAGCAGTTCTTC. Protein: CASSDARLAISYNEQFF.